This TCR beta chain was captured in a study of cytomegalovirus exposure and HLA in healthy donors. In the PCR, 60 Vbeta and 13 Jbeta primers were used. Some clones are missing from TCRdb's copy, which holds only in-frame ones; the method was immunoSEQ multiplex PCR. The sample includes 90,000 to 150,000 clones, about 70% of them seen just once. Looked up from germline, CDR1 is SGHDT and CDR2 is YYEEEE. This CDR3 is built from 13 residues. The rearrangement links TRBV5-6 to TRBJ2-7; weak D call: TRBD2 (6 bases). What was sequenced was PBMCs. The TCR sequence derives from a woman aged 40 to 50 in good health and CMV-seronegative. Here the CDR3 DNA reads TGTGCCCTGGAGGGAGGAGCCCGCCCGGGAGTTTGGGTC. Its translation: CALEGGARPGVWV.